These 25 T cell receptor beta chains originate from one sample sequenced in a study of post-analysis software for immune sequencing data. Study-wide results and limits: A handful of TRBV segments were significantly more frequent in patients than in controls. TRBV5-6, TRBV5-1 and TRBV20-1 were among these segments.

Unique molecular identifiers tagged the TCR beta cDNA libraries. From the PCR reads, TCRdb called clonotypes with MiXCR, one entry per CDR3 protein. Altogether 750,000 to 950,000 distinct CDR3 sequences are present, roughly half being singletons, with the ten largest covering 4.6%. These receptors' antigens are unknown. Specimen: blood. Every receptor here comes from a girl under 18 with multiple sclerosis.

This clonotype was counted a single time. This chain uses TRBV6-5 with TRBJ1-6; D gene unclear. Germline loops: CDR1 MNHEY, CDR2 SVGAGI. This CDR3 is 21 amino acids long. V lost 0 bases, J lost 14 bases, and 35 bases lay in between. CDR3 protein: CASSYSKSVNWSSVRGAALHF. The CDR3 DNA is TGTGCCAGCAGTTACTCGAAAAGTGTAAATTGGTCGAGTGTTAGAGGTGCTGCCCTCCACTTT.

V usage is TRBV18 and J usage is TRBJ1-1, with 9 bases that match TRBD1. V lost 2 bases to trimming and J lost 2 bases; unmatched junction nucleotides: 6. Germline assignment: CDR1 KGHSH and CDR2 LQKENI. The CDR3 contains 16 residues. The CDR3 nucleotides read TGTGCCAGCTCACCAACCGGGACAGGGACTAACACTGAAGCTTTCTTT. Its translation is CASSPTGTGTNTEAFF.

This clonotype was picked up a small number of times. The CDR3 loop is CASSGLVGSSYNEQFF. DNA of the CDR3: TGTGCCAGCTCAGGACTTGTAGGGAGCTCCTACAATGAGCAGTTCTTC. This rearrangement joins TRBV18 to TRBJ2-1, with D possibly being TRBD2 (5 bases). Trimming cost V 5 bases and J 0 bases, with 14 bases left between them. The CDR3 spans 16 residues. CDR1 KGHSH and CDR2 LQKENI come from the germline V gene.

The V and J genes are TRBV6-6 and TRBJ2-2; tentative D call: TRBD2 (6 bases). Trimming stripped 4 bases from V and 4 bases from J, with 16 bases between. The CDR3 sequence is 16 residues long. Germline V lookup: CDR1 MNHNY, CDR2 SVGAGI (reference sequence). CDR3 amino acids: CASSSLLGTGTGELFF. The CDR3 DNA follows: TGTGCCAGCAGTTCACTTCTCGGGACTGGCACCGGGGAGCTGTTTTTT.

The rearrangement joins TRBV12-3 or TRBV12-4 to TRBJ2-5; D might be TRBD1 (6 bases). The CDR3 is made up of 15 amino acids. With 0 bases removed from V and 5 bases from J, the gap between germline ends came to 13 bases. CDR3 nucleotide sequence: TGTGCCAGCAGTTTAGCGGGGGCCCTGGGGGAGACCCAGTACTTC. Amino acids: CASSLAGALGETQYF.

The gene calls are TRBV6-5 and TRBJ1-2; D is undetermined. Germline V gene sequence: CDR1 MNHEY, CDR2 SVGAGI. V was pared by 2 bases and J by 8 bases, with 15 bases between. The CDR3 has 14 residues. Here the CDR3 DNA reads TGTGCCAGCAGTTACCAGGACGGCCCCGAGGGCTACACCTTC. Its translation: CASSYQDGPEGYTF.

The chain links TRBV5-1 to TRBJ2-3; weak D call: TRBD2 (5 bases). The CDR3 totals 16 residues. Germline loops: CDR1 SGHRS, CDR2 YFSETQ. V was trimmed by 4 bases and J by 2 bases, leaving 17 bases between them. The DNA for the CDR3 is TGCGCCAGCAGCCCACCCGCAGCGGCTTCCACAGATACGCAGTATTTT. Amino acids: CASSPPAAASTDTQYF.

This chain connects TRBV5-1 to TRBJ1-2; 7 bases fit TRBD1. CDR1 and CDR2 (germline): SGHRS, YFSETQ. After removal of 1 base from V and 2 bases from J, the junction contained 2 bases not matched to a gene. The CDR3 length is 14 residues. The DNA of the CDR3 is TGCGCCAGCAGCTTGAGGGGACAGAACTATGGCTACACCTTC. This codes for CASSLRGQNYGYTF.

The chain employs TRBV6-2 or TRBV6-3 and TRBJ1-4; 7 nucleotides match TRBD1. V was clipped by 6 bases and J by 0 bases; unmatched bases: 10. The V gene's germline CDR1 is MNHEY and CDR2 SVGEGT. The CDR3 covers 17 residues. The CDR3 reads CASRQTRTGTTNEKLFF. CDR3 sequence (DNA): TGTGCCAGCAGACAAACGAGGACAGGAACAACTAATGAAAAACTGTTTTTT.

This clonotype was counted between two and nine times. V is TRBV7-9 and J is TRBJ1-1; D gene unclear. V was trimmed by 5 bases and J by 11 bases, leaving 15 bases between them. The CDR3 extends over 12 amino acids. Per the germline V gene, CDR1 is SEHNR and CDR2 is FQNEAQ (reference sequence). In DNA form, the CDR3 reads TGTGCCAGCAGCCTCGACGGTCCGGAGGCTTTCTTT. This translates into CASSLDGPEAFF.

This clonotype was seen a single time. V and J are TRBV20-1 and TRBJ1-1; D gene unclear. The CDR3 sequence is 14 residues long. Germline CDR1 DFQATT, CDR2 SNEGSKA (reference sequence). V gave up 6 bases and J gave up 0 bases, with 14 bases separating them. The CDR3 nucleotides are TGCAGTGCCCCCTCCGACGGTTTGAACACTGAAGCTTTCTTT. Protein product: CSAPSDGLNTEAFF.

This clonotype was observed a handful of times. The rearrangement uses TRBV29-1 and TRBJ1-2; 8 bases agree with TRBD1. V dropped 7 bases and J dropped 5; count of bases not matched to a gene: 12. CDR1 and CDR2 (germline): SQVTM, ANQGSEA. The CDR3 consists of 14 residues. CDR3 nucleotides: TGCAGCGCTCTAGGACAGGGCGAGAATTATGGCTACACCTTC. Protein: CSALGQGENYGYTF.

The gene calls are TRBV7-9 and TRBJ2-5; D unclear. The CDR3 spans 13 residues. The ends were cut back, 1 base at V and 4 bases at J, with 7 bases in the middle. Per the germline V gene, CDR1 is SEHNR and CDR2 is FQNEAQ (reference sequence). DNA of the CDR3: TGTGCCAGCAGCTTAGTTACTCCAGAGACCCAGTACTTC. Protein sequence: CASSLVTPETQYF. Based on the CDR3 plus reference TRBV7-9 and TRBJ2-5, the full variable domain is DTGVSQNPRHKITKRGQNVTFRCDPISEHNRLYWYRQTLGQGPEFLTYFQNEAQLEKSRLLSDRFSAERPKGSFSTLEIQRTEQGDSAMYLCASSLVTPETQYFGPGTRLLVL.

V usage is TRBV25-1 and J usage is TRBJ2-1; the D is unclear. This CDR3 spans 10 amino acids. Germline-derived CDR1 and CDR2 are MGHDK and SYGVNS. The ends were cut back, 3 bases at V and 9 bases at J, with 3 bases in the middle. CDR3 nucleotide sequence: TGTGCCAGCAGTGAGAGTGAGCAGTTCTTC. It encodes CASSESEQFF.

V is TRBV20-1 and J is TRBJ1-1, with a possible D match to TRBD1 (6 bases). V lost 6 bases and J lost 4, with 15 bases in between. This CDR3 has 13 residues. CDR1 and CDR2 (germline): DFQATT, SNEGSKA (reference sequence). The DNA of the CDR3 is TGCAGTGCCCGTAGGGGGGGGCTCACTGAAGCTTTCTTT. It encodes CSARRGGLTEAFF.

J is TRBJ2-7 and V is TRBV6-5, with D possibly matching TRBD1 (6 bases). Germline-derived CDR1 and CDR2 are MNHEY and SVGAGI. The CDR3 spans 13 residues. V lost 0 bases and J 5 bases, leaving 8 bases between the germline ends. CDR3 coding DNA: TGTGCCAGCAGTTACTCAGACAGGCACGAGCAGTACTTC. Translation: CASSYSDRHEQYF.

V and J are TRBV6-4 and TRBJ2-1; D perhaps matches TRBD2 (7 bases). Per the germline V gene, CDR1 is MRHNA and CDR2 is SNTAGT. Between the trimmed V and J ends, which lost 8 bases and 2 bases, there was a span of 19 bases. CDR3 length: 16 residues. The CDR3 loop is CASAGVGGGAYNEQFF. Here the CDR3 DNA reads TGTGCCAGCGCCGGCGTTGGGGGGGGCGCCTACAATGAGCAGTTCTTC.

The chain links TRBV5-1 to TRBJ2-1; possibly TRBD1 for D (6 bases). V was trimmed by 7 bases and J by 4 bases, leaving 24 bases between them. Germline values: CDR1 SGHRS, CDR2 YFSETQ. The CDR3 covers 17 residues. CDR3 bases: TGCGCCAGCCAGTTTGGCCTAACAGGGCGAGAGTACAATGAGCAGTTCTTC. This encodes CASQFGLTGREYNEQFF.

This clonotype was counted a few times. The V gene is TRBV29-1, the J gene TRBJ2-7; 7 bases map to TRBD1. J was trimmed by 7 bases and V by 6 bases; bases with no gene match: 12. The CDR3 is made up of 13 amino acids. CDR1 and CDR2 (germline): SQVTM, ANQGSEA. The CDR3 loop reads CSVDLTGSREQYF. The CDR3 bases are TGCAGCGTGGACCTGACAGGGTCCAGGGAGCAGTACTTC.

This chain connects TRBV5-5 to TRBJ2-1; D gene uncertain. The CDR3 totals 12 residues. Trimming removed 3 bases from V and 7 bases from J, with 8 bases in between. CDR1 and CDR2 from the germline V gene are SGHKS and YYEKEE (reference sequence). As DNA, the CDR3 is TGTGCCAGCAGCTGGGATGGTAATGAGCAGTTCTTC. Its protein is CASSWDGNEQFF. The full variable domain, completed using reference TRBV5-5 and TRBJ2-1, is DAGVTQSPTHLIKTRGQQVTLRCSPISGHKSVSWYQQVLGQGPQFIFQYYEKEERGRGNFPDRFSARQFPNYSSELNVNALLLGDSALYLCASSWDGNEQFFGPGTRLTVL.

This clonotype was seen at least ten times. This sequence joins TRBV29-1 and TRBJ2-3; 7 bases are a match to TRBD2. Germline loops: CDR1 SQVTM, CDR2 ANQGSEA. V trimming: 0 bases; J trimming: 5 bases; junction bases outside the gene matches: 8. CDR3 length: 15 residues. CDR3 protein: CSVEDPSGIVDTQYF. CDR3 in DNA: TGCAGCGTTGAAGATCCAAGCGGGATAGTAGATACGCAGTATTTT.

The V call is TRBV3-1, the J call TRBJ2-7, with 8 positions matching TRBD1. The ends lost 6 bases at V and 3 bases at J; junction bases unmatched: 10. CDR1 LGHDT and CDR2 YNNKEL come from the germline V gene (reference sequence). The CDR3 is 15 amino acids. The CDR3 bases are TGTGCCAGCAGACGGACAGGGATTGATCTCTACGAGCAGTACTTC. This codes for CASRRTGIDLYEQYF.

This sequence joins TRBV4-1 and TRBJ2-3, with D possibly being TRBD1 (6 bases). The germline V gene has CDR1 MGHRA and CDR2 YSYEKL. This CDR3 contains 18 residues. Trimming took 2 bases from V and 2 from J, leaving 20 bases between them. In DNA, the CDR3 is TGCGCCAGCAGCCAACGACAGCGGACAGCAGGCCACACAGATACGCAGTATTTT. It yields the protein CASSQRQRTAGHTDTQYF.

The gene calls are TRBV5-1 and TRBJ2-7; maybe TRBD1 (5 bases). Trimming cost V 6 bases and J 2 bases, with 18 bases left between them. The CDR3 loop spans 15 amino acids. CDR1 SGHRS and CDR2 YFSETQ come from the germline V gene. CDR3 coding DNA: TGCGCCAGCACCAAATCCCCGGACAACCCCTACGAGCAGTACTTC. Protein product: CASTKSPDNPYEQYF.

This clonotype turned up a few times. This chain uses TRBV20-1 with TRBJ2-2, with 7 bases that match TRBD1. The CDR3 loop spans 14 amino acids. Germline CDR1 and CDR2: DFQATT and SNEGSKA (reference sequence). After removal of 4 bases from V and 7 bases from J, the junction contained 9 bases not matched to a gene. In DNA form, the CDR3 reads TGCAGTGCTAAACGACAGGGTAGTCACGGGGAGCTGTTTTTT. Encoded protein: CSAKRQGSHGELFF.